This record concerns one T cell receptor (beta chain) sequence. This sample stems from a study of T cell changes during pregnancy in multiple sclerosis. Clones were sequenced by immunoSEQ multiplex PCR, and TCRdb holds only the in-frame ones, with some missing. The table includes 40,000 to 45,000 clones, 80% to 90% detected once. Germline CDR1 is SEHNR and CDR2 is FQNEAQ (reference sequence). The CDR3 has 14 residues. V was clipped by 4 bases and J by 2 bases, with 11 bases between them. The input for sequencing was CD4+ T cells from peripheral blood mononuclear cells, taken in the first trimester of pregnancy. The genes are TRBV7-9 and TRBJ2-5; TRBD2 might be the D (5 bases). This receptor was taken from a female donor with multiple sclerosis, enrolled in a pregnancy study. CDR3 sequence: CASSSGGVQETQYF. The CDR3 DNA sequence: TGTGCCAGCAGCTCCGGAGGCGTACAAGAGACCCAGTACTTC.